This T cell receptor beta chain comes out of a study of OX40 agonist ivuxolimab in advanced cancers. Overall study context: Partial response was recorded in three patients: one hepatocellular carcinoma and two cutaneous melanoma cases. The study's findings and limits: Clonal expansion was among the lowest in partial responders at 0.1-3.0 mg/kg, especially CD8+.

Clones were read by immunoSEQ multiplex PCR, and TCRdb kept only the in-frame ones, dropping some. Of 65,000 to 95,000 clones in the sample, roughly nine tenths were seen once. Germline V gene sequence: CDR1 SNHLY, CDR2 FYNNEI. V was pared by 4 bases and J by 5 bases, with 6 bases of the junction left unmatched. CDR3 length: 15 amino acids. As regards this clone: What it binds is unknown.

The chain links TRBV2 to TRBJ2-4, with 9 bases aligning to TRBD2. The sequencing here drew on CD4+ or CD8+ T cells sorted from blood, taken in a trial of the OX40 agonist ivuxolimab. The receptor's source is an adult with an advanced solid tumor such as melanoma, head and neck, liver or kidney cancer. The CDR3 bases are TGTGCCAGCAGTGCAGGGCGGGGGGGTCAAAACATTCAGTACTTC. Its protein is CASSAGRGGQNIQYF.